Following are 25 T cell receptor beta chains from one sample sequenced in a study of neurological immune-mediated disorders. TCRdb fed the 5' RACE reads into MiXCR, producing one record per CDR3 protein. This table has 95,000 to 150,000 distinct CDR3 sequences, roughly 3.2% appearing once. Sequenced sample: PBMCs. Receptors originate from a woman in her thirties with multiple sclerosis.

This clonotype was detected many times. The gene calls are TRBV12-3 or TRBV12-4 and TRBJ1-1, with a possible D match to TRBD1 (5 bases). The CDR3 is made up of 12 amino acids. V was trimmed by 5 bases and J by 10 bases, leaving 14 bases between them. CDR3 sequence: CASSPRGLGAFF. The CDR3 nucleotides are TGTGCCAGCAGTCCCCGGGGCCTGGGAGCTTTCTTT.

This clonotype showed up just a few times. Just one base apart from a much larger clone, this may be a read error. The V gene is TRBV20-1, the J gene TRBJ1-1; D call uncertain. Per germline, CDR1 DFQATT and CDR2 SNEGSKA (reference sequence). V was cut by 3 bases and J by 6 bases, with 23 bases left in between. The CDR3 sequence is 16 residues long. This CDR3 is CSASLPSGKGLPEAFF. CDR3 in DNA: TGCAGTGCTAGCCTACCTTCGGGAAAGGGATTGCCTGAAGCTTTCTTT.

This clonotype showed up many times. V is TRBV5-1 and J is TRBJ2-7; no firm D call. CDR1 SGHRS and CDR2 YFSETQ come from the germline V gene. The CDR3 covers 14 residues. V lost 4 bases to trimming and J lost 1 base, with 12 bases between them. The CDR3 DNA is TGCGCCAGCAGCGACGATTGGGGTTCCTACGAGCAGTACTTC. This encodes CASSDDWGSYEQYF.

This clonotype was detected many times. J is TRBJ1-2 and V is TRBV4-1; a possible D gene is TRBD1 (5 bases). The CDR3 sequence is 14 residues long. Between the trimmed V and J ends, which lost 1 base and 4 bases, there was a span of 10 bases. Germline V CDR1 and CDR2: MGHRA, YSYEKL. CDR3 residues: CASSQAQGGYGYTF. The CDR3 nucleotides read TGCGCCAGCAGCCAAGCTCAGGGAGGCTATGGCTACACCTTC.

V gene TRBV7-9 combines with J gene TRBJ2-7; D gene unclear. The V gene lost 0 bases and the J gene lost 6 bases, with 6 bases spanning the gap. This CDR3 is built from 12 residues. The germline CDR1 and CDR2 sequences are SEHNR and FQNEAQ (reference sequence). The CDR3 bases are TGTGCCAGCAGCTTAGCCCCCGGCGAGCAGTACTTC. It is translated as CASSLAPGEQYF.

J is TRBJ1-3 and V is TRBV5-1, with D possibly matching TRBD1 (5 bases). The CDR3 length is 14 residues. Trimming pared 0 bases from V and 12 bases from J, leaving 16 bases between. Per the germline V gene, CDR1 is SGHRS and CDR2 is YFSETQ. CDR3 in amino acids: CASSLEGTRRNIYF. The CDR3 DNA follows: TGCGCCAGCAGCTTGGAGGGGACTCGCAGAAACATATATTTT.

This clonotype was seen more than once but under ten times. V gene TRBV7-9 combines with J gene TRBJ2-5; D is possibly TRBD2 (5 bases). Looked up from germline, CDR1 is SEHNR and CDR2 is FQNEAQ (reference sequence). This CDR3 has 13 residues. Deletions cut 5 bases from V and 3 bases from J, with 10 bases between. In DNA form, the CDR3 reads TGTGCCAGCAGCCCCTCCGGGGAAGAGACCCAGTACTTC. Encoded protein: CASSPSGEETQYF.

A note on this clonotype: A read error may be the cause here, since a much bigger clone is one base away. This sequence joins TRBV20-1 and TRBJ2-5, with 7 bases aligning to TRBD2. The CDR3 runs 12 residues. The germline gives CDR1 DFQATT, CDR2 SNEGSKA (reference sequence). The CDR3 nucleotides read TGCAGTGATAGAGGACTAGAAGAGACCCAGTACTTC. Its translation is CSDRGLEETQYF.

This clonotype has a count of ten or more. The chain links TRBV12-5 to TRBJ1-5, with 8 bases identical to TRBD1. The CDR3 is made up of 14 amino acids. Germline CDR1 reads LGHNT; CDR2 reads FRNRAP. J gave up 7 bases and V 7 bases, and 9 bases lay outside the gene matches. CDR3 sequence reads: CASVSGTGGQPQHF. The CDR3 bases are TGTGCTAGTGTCTCAGGGACAGGAGGCCAGCCCCAGCATTTT.

This clonotype was seen repeatedly, ten times or more. The chain employs TRBV15 and TRBJ2-7; D is uncertain. In germline, CDR1 is LNHNV, CDR2 YYDKDF (reference sequence). The CDR3 sequence is 14 residues long. V shed 1 base and J shed 3 bases, with 10 bases lying between them. The CDR3 DNA sequence: TGTGCCACCAGCAGAGGGGGTTGGGTCTACGAGCAGTACTTC. This sequence encodes CATSRGGWVYEQYF. Variable domain in full (rest from reference TRBV15 and TRBJ2-7): DAMVIQNPRYQVTQFGKPVTLSCSQTLNHNVMYWYQQKSSQAPKLLFHYYDKDFNNEADTPDNFQSRRPNTSFCFLDIRSPGLGDTAMYLCATSRGGWVYEQYFGPGTRLTVT.

This clonotype appeared many times. The chain is built from TRBV10-1 and TRBJ2-1; tentative D call: TRBD1 (5 bases). The ends were cut back, 0 bases at V and 5 bases at J, with 17 bases in the middle. The CDR3 is 17 residues long. Germline values: CDR1 WNHNN, CDR2 SYGVQD (reference sequence). CDR3 region: CASSESGKGFQDNEQFF. The CDR3, as DNA: TGCGCCAGCAGTGAGTCGGGTAAGGGGTTCCAGGACAATGAGCAGTTCTTC.

The table lists this clonotype with many counts. This chain links TRBV12-3 or TRBV12-4 with TRBJ1-5; a possible D gene is TRBD1 (5 bases). V was pared by 3 bases and J by 4 bases, with 7 bases between. The CDR3 runs 13 residues. The CDR3 nucleotides are TGTGCCAGCAGTTTGGGACCGAATCAGCCCCAGCATTTT. It encodes CASSLGPNQPQHF.

In this sample, this clonotype turned up many times. The chain recombines TRBV9 with TRBJ1-2; no firm D call. This CDR3 comprises 14 residues. Trimming left V 0 bases short and J 8 bases short, with 14 bases between. From germline, CDR1 is SGDLS and CDR2 YYNGEE. The DNA for the CDR3 is TGTGCCAGCAGCGTAGCTTACGGACCGGGCGGCTACACCTTC. Residues: CASSVAYGPGGYTF.

This clonotype was seen ten or more times. The CDR3 DNA reads TGTGCCAGCAGCTTAAGGACTATCGGGCGGGTTGACAATGAGCAGTTCTTC. This codes for CASSLRTIGRVDNEQFF. The J gene is TRBJ2-1, the V gene TRBV7-2, with D possibly TRBD2 on 6 matching bases. Trimming took 2 bases from V and 5 from J, leaving 19 bases between them. CDR1 and CDR2 (germline): SGHTA, FQGNSA. The CDR3 consists of 17 residues.

The sample holds many counts of this clonotype. The V call is TRBV7-9, the J call TRBJ2-7; no clear D. The CDR3 spans 13 residues. Trimming took 10 bases from V and 2 from J, leaving 15 bases between them. Germline V gives CDR1 SEHNR, CDR2 FQNEAQ (reference sequence). CDR3 DNA sequence: TGTGCCATCAGGTCGGGCATAACCTACGAGCAGTACTTC. It yields the protein CAIRSGITYEQYF.

This clonotype was observed at least ten times. The rearrangement links TRBV12-3 or TRBV12-4 to TRBJ2-2; no definite D call. V was clipped by 6 bases and J by 5 bases, with 7 bases between them. This CDR3 spans 12 amino acids. CDR3 in DNA: TGTGCCAGCAGAATAGAAACCGGGGAGCTGTTTTTT. This encodes CASRIETGELFF.

This clonotype qualifies as medium-sized. The CDR3: CASSLGRTGGYNEQFF. CDR3 sequence (DNA): TGCGCCAGCAGCTTGGGAAGGACAGGGGGCTACAATGAGCAGTTCTTC. The rearrangement links TRBV5-1 to TRBJ2-1; 10 bases map to TRBD1. Per germline, CDR1 SGHRS and CDR2 YFSETQ. With V trimmed by 0 bases and J by 3 bases, 3 bases remained unmatched. The CDR3 runs to 16 residues.

Ten or more counts support this clonotype. This rearrangement joins TRBV12-3 or TRBV12-4 to TRBJ1-2, with 7 positions matching TRBD1. V dropped 5 bases and J dropped 7; count of bases not matched to a gene: 7. The CDR3 is 13 amino acids. The CDR3 protein is CASSEKGAGGYTF. In nucleotides, the CDR3 is TGTGCCAGCAGTGAGAAGGGGGCGGGTGGCTACACCTTC.

V and J are TRBV20-1 and TRBJ2-5, with TRBD2 identical over 9 bases. V shed 5 bases and J 5 bases; nucleotides not matched to a gene: 6. Germline assignment: CDR1 DFQATT and CDR2 SNEGSKA (reference sequence). The CDR3 totals 13 residues. The CDR3 is CSALAGTGETQYF. The CDR3 DNA is TGCAGTGCTCTAGCGGGGACGGGGGAGACCCAGTACTTC.

Ten or more counts support this clonotype. This chain's CDR3 is CASSVTKGGEQYF. In DNA, the CDR3 is TGTGCCAGCAGCGTTACGAAGGGTGGCGAGCAGTACTTC. The J gene is TRBJ2-7, the V gene TRBV11-2; no clear D gene. The CDR3 length is 13 residues. Trimming left V 5 bases short and J 6 bases short, with 14 bases between. The V gene's germline CDR1 is SGHAT and CDR2 FQNNGV.

This clonotype appeared many times. The chain employs TRBV12-3 or TRBV12-4 and TRBJ2-3; the D gene is possibly TRBD2 (6 bases). V dropped 8 bases and J dropped 2 bases, with 17 bases sitting between them. The CDR3 has 15 residues. CDR3 amino acids: CASSLFGGYTDTQYF. In nucleotides, the CDR3 is TGTGCCAGCTCCCTTTTTGGGGGGTACACAGATACGCAGTATTTT.

This clonotype was counted ten times or more. This sequence joins TRBV2 and TRBJ1-2; D possibly corresponds to TRBD1 (5 bases). Germline V lookup: CDR1 SNHLY, CDR2 FYNNEI. V was clipped by 3 bases and J by 7 bases, with 18 bases between them. This CDR3 is 15 amino acids long. The CDR3 DNA reads as TGTGCCAGCAGTGAGTCTTGGTCCTCCGGGGCTGGCTACACCTTC. Protein: CASSESWSSGAGYTF.

This clonotype was seen at least ten times. The chain uses TRBV5-6 and TRBJ2-7; 9 bases line up with TRBD2. The CDR3 loop spans 15 amino acids. Trimming at V came to 0 bases and at J to 4 bases, leaving 5 bases not matched to a gene. Germline-derived CDR1 and CDR2 are SGHDT and YYEEEE. The CDR3, as DNA: TGTGCCAGCAGCTTGGGTAGCGGGAGTGCGTACGAGCAGTACTTC. It is translated as CASSLGSGSAYEQYF.

The sample holds many counts of this clonotype. The chain employs TRBV4-3 and TRBJ2-7; D perhaps matches TRBD1 (6 bases). Germline assignment: CDR1 LGHNA and CDR2 YSLEER. The CDR3 is made up of 14 amino acids. V lost 0 bases and J lost 3, with 9 bases in between. This CDR3 reads CASSQERGIYEQYF. The DNA for the CDR3 is TGCGCCAGCAGCCAAGAAAGGGGGATCTACGAGCAGTACTTC.

At least ten counts were recorded for this clonotype. The chain joins TRBV12-3 or TRBV12-4 to TRBJ2-1; 7 nucleotides line up with TRBD2. J lost 9 bases, V lost 6 bases, and 8 bases had no gene match. This CDR3 is 13 amino acids long. The CDR3 coding sequence is TGTGCCAGCAGACTCGGACTAGAAGTTGAGCAGTTCTTC. Translation gives CASRLGLEVEQFF.